The 32 T cell receptor beta chains below were found in one sample sequenced in a study of shared clonotypes between healthy human individuals (TCRdb year 2020). Libraries were made using the immunoSEQ multiplex PCR assay. The clones in this table, taken by TCRdb from immuneACCESS, are in-frame only. Not every clone is retained; where verified, under half of the shortfall comes from an unresolved V gene, and the cause of the rest is unknown. The sample table holds 1.5 million to 2.5 million clones, of which about 95% were seen once. The ten largest clones add up to 0.9% to 1.5% of the sample. CD8 naive samples were CD45RO-negative cells positively selected for CCR7, giving a CD45RA+CCR7+ population that excluded TemRA cells. Specimen: naive CD8+ T cells sorted from blood. Explained via the paper, the cell subset or site label denotes: CD45RA+CCR7+. The receptor source for this set is a man aged 18 to 29 in good health.

This clone showed up just a few times. Distinct nucleotide sequences in the sample also encode this CDR3. The chain carries TRBV19 and TRBJ2-7; tentative D call: TRBD2 (5 bases). V was cut by 5 bases and J by 2 bases, with 10 bases left in between. Germline CDR1 is LNHDA and CDR2 is SQIVND (reference sequence). The CDR3 contains 13 residues. The CDR3 protein is CASSPGVTYEQYF. DNA of the CDR3: TGTGCCAGTAGTCCCGGGGTCACCTACGAGCAGTACTTC.

V and J are TRBV11-2 and TRBJ1-4; D is unresolved. V was pared by 3 bases and J by 7 bases, with 9 bases between. The CDR3 contains 13 residues. Germline CDR1 reads SGHAT; CDR2 reads FQNNGV. The CDR3 DNA reads as TGTGCCAGCAGCTTTCACCAGAGTGAAAAACTGTTTTTT. Protein: CASSFHQSEKLFF.

The chain has TRBV7-9 and TRBJ1-2, with D uncertain. The germline V gene has CDR1 SEHNR and CDR2 FQNEAQ (reference sequence). V was pared by 2 bases and J by 7 bases, with 14 bases between. The CDR3 loop spans 14 amino acids. The CDR3 sequence is CASSLTGVPGGYTF. DNA of the CDR3: TGTGCCAGCAGCTTAACGGGTGTGCCTGGTGGCTACACCTTC.

The chain recombines TRBV7-9 with TRBJ2-1, with D perhaps assigned TRBD1 or TRBD2 (6 bases each). This CDR3 region has 16 residues. Deletions cut 5 bases from V and 1 base from J, with 15 bases between. Germline V CDR1 and CDR2: SEHNR, FQNEAQ (reference sequence). CDR3 region: CASSPPGGGSYNEQFF. CDR3 in DNA: TGTGCCAGCAGCCCCCCTGGAGGGGGTTCCTACAATGAGCAGTTCTTC.

This clone came up once. This chain connects TRBV5-1 to TRBJ2-7, with D uncertain. Trimming stripped 0 bases from V and 3 bases from J, with 10 bases between. This CDR3 contains 14 residues. Looked up from germline, CDR1 is SGHRS and CDR2 is YFSETQ. CDR3 coding DNA: TGCGCCAGCAGCTTGGAAACGGACCGCTACGAGCAGTACTTC. Its protein is CASSLETDRYEQYF.

The gene calls are TRBV4-2 and TRBJ1-2; 7 bases fit TRBD1. The CDR3 is 15 residues long. CDR1 is LGHNA, CDR2 YNFKEQ, per germline. V lost 0 bases to trimming and J lost 6 bases; unmatched junction nucleotides: 7. The chain's CDR3 is CASSQDPTGFHGYTF. The CDR3, as DNA: TGTGCCAGCAGCCAAGACCCGACAGGGTTCCATGGCTACACCTTC.

The chain has TRBV28 and TRBJ2-5; D is uncertain. This CDR3 region has 15 residues. Germline V lookup: CDR1 MDHEN, CDR2 SYDVKM. Trimming took 6 bases from V and 3 from J, leaving 17 bases between them. DNA for the CDR3: TGTGCCAGCAGCCTAGACCTGACACGAGAAGAGACCCAGTACTTC. Its translation is CASSLDLTREETQYF.

This clone has just one count. This chain joins TRBV19 and TRBJ2-5; 14 positions agree with TRBD2. The CDR3 covers 14 residues. Germline lookup yields CDR1 LNHDA and CDR2 SQIVND (reference sequence). The V and J ends lost 11 bases and 5 bases, in that order; junction bases with no gene match: 7. The CDR3 region is CASTSGRAPETQYF. CDR3 nucleotides: TGTGCCTCGACTAGCGGGAGGGCCCCGGAGACCCAGTACTTC.

J is TRBJ2-7 and V is TRBV6-1, with D tentatively TRBD1 (5 bases). Trimming pared 1 base from V and 0 bases from J, leaving 16 bases between. The CDR3 runs 17 residues. Germline CDR1 reads MNHNS; CDR2 reads SASEGT. CDR3 DNA: TGTGCCAGCAGTGAAGAAGGACAAATTGTAAGCTCCTACGAGCAGTACTTC. It codes for CASSEEGQIVSSYEQYF.

This chain joins TRBV20-1 and TRBJ2-7; TRBD1 agrees at 8 bases. Germline lookup yields CDR1 DFQATT and CDR2 SNEGSKA (reference sequence). Trimming cost V 5 bases and J 6 bases; bases outside gene matches: 3. The CDR3 is made up of 11 amino acids. DNA for the CDR3: TGCAGTGCTTCAGGGGGCGGCGAGCAGTACTTC. Its translation: CSASGGGEQYF.

This chain joins TRBV19 and TRBJ2-7, with TRBD1 as a possible D gene (5 bases). The CDR3 loop spans 15 amino acids. CDR1 is LNHDA and CDR2 is SQIVND in the germline V gene (reference sequence). V gave up 6 bases and J gave up 4 bases, with 19 bases separating them. CDR3 bases: TGTGCCAGTAGCCCTCGGCAGGGCTTGGGATACGAGCAGTACTTC. Translation gives CASSPRQGLGYEQYF.

In its sample, this clone was seen once. The sample contains more than one DNA sequence encoding this CDR3. The chain uses TRBV28 and TRBJ2-7; possible D gene TRBD1, 6 bases. The CDR3 is 14 residues long. In germline, CDR1 is MDHEN, CDR2 SYDVKM. Trimming left V 3 bases short and J 2 bases short, with 11 bases between. CDR3 region: CASSFRGRAYEQYF. As DNA, the CDR3 is TGTGCCAGCAGTTTCAGGGGTCGGGCCTACGAGCAGTACTTC. Full variable domain (rest looked up from reference TRBV28 and TRBJ2-7): DVKVTQSSRYLVKRTGEKVFLECVQDMDHENMFWYRQDPGLGLRLIYFSYDVKMKEKGDIPEGYSVSREKKERFSLILESASTNQTSMYLCASSFRGRAYEQYFGPGTRLTVT.

The J gene is TRBJ2-7, the V gene TRBV4-3; 9 bases line up with TRBD1. The CDR3 consists of 14 residues. Germline CDR1 LGHNA, CDR2 YSLEER. V trimming: 4 bases; J trimming: 5 bases; junction bases outside the gene matches: 6. In nucleotides, the CDR3 is TGCGCCAGCAGCCTTCGACAGGGGGGCCACGAGCAGTACTTC. As protein: CASSLRQGGHEQYF.

The chain couples TRBV4-1 to TRBJ1-5, with 9 bases fitting TRBD1. This CDR3 region has 17 residues. The ends lost 4 bases at V and 3 bases at J; junction bases unmatched: 10. Germline lookup yields CDR1 MGHRA and CDR2 YSYEKL. The DNA of the CDR3 is TGCGCCAGCAGCCTAACCCCGGGACAGGGCCTCAATCAGCCCCAGCATTTT. Its translation is CASSLTPGQGLNQPQHF.

The genes are TRBV5-5 and TRBJ2-4, with D unclear. This CDR3 has 11 amino acids. The V and J ends lost 2 bases and 8 bases respectively, with 5 bases between them. CDR1 and CDR2 from the germline V gene are SGHKS and YYEKEE (reference sequence). In DNA form, the CDR3 reads TGTGCCAGCAGCTTTTTGGACATTCAGTACTTC. Protein sequence: CASSFLDIQYF.

In this sample, this clone turned up once. This chain joins TRBV4-1 and TRBJ2-5, with a weak D call TRBD2 (6 bases). The CDR3 runs to 16 residues. Germline assignment: CDR1 MGHRA and CDR2 YSYEKL. Trimming removed 0 bases from V and 2 bases from J, with 13 bases in between. The CDR3 region has the DNA TGCGCCAGCAGCCAAGAAGAAGGGACTTTACAAGAGACCCAGTACTTC. Its translation is CASSQEEGTLQETQYF.

This clone was observed once. The rearrangement links TRBV10-2 to TRBJ2-5, with 9 bases identical to TRBD2. This CDR3 spans 17 amino acids. The germline gives CDR1 WSHSY, CDR2 SAAADI. After removal of 0 bases from V and 3 bases from J, the junction contained 8 bases not matched to a gene. The DNA of the CDR3 is TGCGCCAGCAGTGAGTCGAGGATAGCGGGAGATGAAGAGACCCAGTACTTC. Amino acid sequence: CASSESRIAGDEETQYF.

The chain is built from TRBV2 and TRBJ1-1, with D tentatively TRBD1 (6 bases). Germline V lookup: CDR1 SNHLY, CDR2 FYNNEI. The length of the CDR3 is 15 residues. Trimming left V 1 base short and J 4 bases short, with 13 bases between. The CDR3 sequence is CASSEDTGWGTEAFF. DNA of the CDR3: TGTGCCAGCAGTGAAGATACAGGGTGGGGCACTGAAGCTTTCTTT.

The chain combines TRBV7-9 with TRBJ2-1; 10 nucleotides align to TRBD1. Trimming cost V 5 bases and J 8 bases; bases outside gene matches: 9. The CDR3 consists of 15 residues. Germline-derived CDR1 and CDR2 are SEHNR and FQNEAQ (reference sequence). The CDR3 region is CASSDRDRGFDEQFF. CDR3 nucleotides: TGTGCCAGCAGCGACCGGGACAGGGGTTTCGATGAGCAGTTCTTC.

The V gene is TRBV21-1, the J gene TRBJ2-7; the table calls TRBD2, which could not be checked here. TRBV21-1 is annotated as a pseudogene. The CDR3 covers 19 residues. CDR3 protein: CASSKAPEGVGLSSYEQYF. The CDR3 region has the DNA TGTGCCAGCAGCAAAGCGCCTGAGGGAGTCGGCCTCAGCTCCTACGAGCAGTACTTC.

The chain recombines TRBV6-1 with TRBJ2-5; no clear D. Between the trimmed V and J ends, which lost 4 bases and 5 bases, there was a span of 11 bases. The germline CDR1 and CDR2 sequences are MNHNS and SASEGT. This CDR3 comprises 13 residues. CDR3 region: CASSGVTGETQYF. CDR3 DNA: TGTGCCAGCAGTGGGGTTACTGGCGAGACCCAGTACTTC.

The chain links TRBV7-9 to TRBJ2-2, with D hard to call. CDR1 is SEHNR, CDR2 FQNEAQ, per germline (reference sequence). The V end lost 4 bases, the J end lost 1 base, and 10 bases lay between the germline ends. The CDR3 runs to 15 residues. The CDR3 region is CASSSTEENTGELFF. The CDR3, as DNA: TGTGCCAGCAGCTCTACCGAGGAGAACACCGGGGAGCTGTTTTTT.

The chain employs TRBV27 and TRBJ2-1; tentative D call: TRBD2 (6 bases). The V gene lost 8 bases and the J gene lost 6 bases, with 17 bases spanning the gap. Germline V gene sequence: CDR1 MNHEY, CDR2 SMNVEV (reference sequence). The CDR3 length is 14 residues. The CDR3 loop reads CASGQLGTLNEQFF. The CDR3 DNA is TGTGCCAGCGGACAACTCGGGACTCTCAATGAGCAGTTCTTC.

V usage is TRBV7-9 and J usage is TRBJ2-3; either TRBD1 or TRBD2 may supply D (6 bases each). CDR3 size: 14 residues. Trimming took 7 bases from V and 3 from J, leaving 14 bases between them. Looked up from germline, CDR1 is SEHNR and CDR2 is FQNEAQ (reference sequence). The CDR3 DNA is TGTGCCAGCATAGGGGGGCCAAGGACAGATACGCAGTATTTT. This encodes CASIGGPRTDTQYF.

The chain couples TRBV28 to TRBJ2-7; TRBD2 matches at 10 bases. The CDR3 is made up of 15 amino acids. Per the germline V gene, CDR1 is MDHEN and CDR2 is SYDVKM. J lost 4 bases, V lost 3 bases, and 6 bases had no gene match. CDR3 coding DNA: TGTGCCAGCAGTTTCCCCCTAGCGGGGGAATACGAGCAGTACTTC. Its translation is CASSFPLAGEYEQYF. The full variable domain, with the rest looked up from reference TRBV28 and TRBJ2-7, is DVKVTQSSRYLVKRTGEKVFLECVQDMDHENMFWYRQDPGLGLRLIYFSYDVKMKEKGDIPEGYSVSREKKERFSLILESASTNQTSMYLCASSFPLAGEYEQYFGPGTRLTVT.

The chain carries TRBV10-3 and TRBJ2-1; a weak D match, TRBD1 (6 bases). The CDR3 is 14 amino acids. V was shortened by 0 bases and J by 5 bases, with 8 bases between the two germline ends. Germline CDR1 ENHRY, CDR2 SYGVKD. The CDR3 reads CAISESGANNEQFF. The CDR3, as DNA: TGTGCCATCAGTGAGTCGGGGGCGAACAATGAGCAGTTCTTC.

The V call is TRBV11-2, the J call TRBJ2-5, with D unresolved. The CDR3 runs 16 residues. The V gene lost 1 base and the J gene lost 1 base, with 13 bases spanning the gap. Germline V gives CDR1 SGHAT, CDR2 FQNNGV. The CDR3 region is CASSLGSRAAQETQYF. DNA for the CDR3: TGTGCCAGCAGCTTAGGAAGTCGGGCAGCCCAAGAGACCCAGTACTTC. Based on the CDR3 plus reference TRBV11-2 and TRBJ2-5, the full variable domain is EAGVAQSPRYKIIEKRQSVAFWCNPISGHATLYWYQQILGQGPKLLIQFQNNGVVDDSQLPKDRFSAERLKGVDSTLKIQPAKLEDSAVYLCASSLGSRAAQETQYFGPGTRLLVL.

This chain uses TRBV2 with TRBJ2-5; the D gene is possibly TRBD2 (6 bases). The V end was cut by 9 bases, the J end by 2 bases, with 13 bases between. Germline CDR1 is SNHLY and CDR2 is FYNNEI. CDR3 length: 13 residues. This chain's CDR3 is CARGGRDQETQYF. The CDR3 DNA sequence: TGTGCCAGGGGGGGAAGAGATCAAGAGACCCAGTACTTC.

J is TRBJ2-7 and V is TRBV7-2, with unresolved D. Trimming stripped 3 bases from V and 3 bases from J, with 9 bases between. The CDR3 consists of 13 residues. CDR1 and CDR2 (germline): SGHTA, FQGNSA. The CDR3 DNA reads as TGTGCCAGCAGCTTCCCCCAGAGCTACGAGCAGTACTTC. This codes for CASSFPQSYEQYF.

The chain carries TRBV7-9 and TRBJ2-5; D unclear. V shed 3 bases and J shed 0 bases, with 11 bases lying between them. This CDR3 comprises 15 residues. CDR1 SEHNR and CDR2 FQNEAQ come from the germline V gene (reference sequence). CDR3 DNA: TGTGCCAGCAGCTTGGCCTCAGAGAACCAAGAGACCCAGTACTTC. Amino acids: CASSLASENQETQYF.

The chain joins TRBV2 to TRBJ2-1; D remains unclear. The CDR3 totals 12 residues. V was shortened by 7 bases and J by 7 bases, with 11 bases between the two germline ends. In germline, CDR1 is SNHLY, CDR2 FYNNEI. The CDR3: CASTADPNEQFF. The CDR3 bases are TGTGCCAGCACCGCAGACCCGAATGAGCAGTTCTTC.

The chain carries TRBV5-1 and TRBJ2-7; D gene ambiguous. The CDR3 extends over 14 amino acids. The germline CDR1 and CDR2 sequences are SGHRS and YFSETQ. Trimming pared 0 bases from V and 2 bases from J, leaving 9 bases between. The CDR3 DNA sequence: TGCGCCAGCAGCTTGGAGGGCGCAGCCTACGAGCAGTACTTC. Translated, it gives CASSLEGAAYEQYF.